This TCR beta chain was captured in a study of PD-L1 blockade in urothelial cancer. General study points: Durable-benefit patients expanded tumor-associated blood clones more at 3 weeks.

Only a few counts were recorded for this clone. Its antigen remains unknown. The germline V gene has CDR1 SEHNR and CDR2 FQNEAQ (reference sequence). Trimming removed 5 bases at V and 0 bases at J, with 12 bases between. The CDR3 is made up of 15 amino acids. Generated by immunoSEQ multiplex PCR, the TCRdb table keeps only in-frame clones and is missing some. Of under 30,000 clones detected, around 80% appear once; the ten largest clones hold around 3.5%. Time point denoted: peripheral blood 6 weeks after treatment start. Samples were collected from each patient before treatment and during treatment. Each patient gave between 1 and 8 of them in total.

The sample in question was PBMCs, obtained around atezolizumab (anti-PD-L1) treatment. This sequence originates from a man between 65 and 79 years old with urothelial cancer. The chain has TRBV7-9 and TRBJ2-3; possibly TRBD1 for D (6 bases). This CDR3 is CASSTGQLSTDTQYF. DNA of the CDR3: TGTGCCAGCAGCACCGGACAGCTTAGCACAGATACGCAGTATTTT.